The 26 T cell receptor beta chains below all came from one sample that was sequenced in a study of blood T cell repertoires in COVID-19. Sequenced by immunoSEQ multiplex PCR; TCRdb stores in-frame clones only, minus some. The sample has 200,000 to 300,000 clones; 85% to 90% are singletons. Specimen: peripheral blood. The receptors were gathered from a woman aged 40 to 50 with acute or convalescent COVID-19.

This rearrangement joins TRBV2 to TRBJ2-5; 7 bases agree with TRBD1. The germline V gene has CDR1 SNHLY and CDR2 FYNNEI. The CDR3 consists of 15 residues. J was trimmed by 4 bases and V by 2 bases; bases with no gene match: 7. DNA for the CDR3: TGTGCCAGCAGTGAAAGGGGGCTCGGCGGAGAGACCCAGTACTTC. This codes for CASSERGLGGETQYF.

The V and J genes are TRBV21-1 and TRBJ1-2; TRBD1, the table's D call, lacks a check against the DNA. TRBV21-1 is listed as a pseudogene. There are 11 residues in the CDR3. DNA of the CDR3: TGTGCCAGCAAGGCGGGGACAGGGCGAACCTTC. The encoded protein is CASKAGTGRTF.

This clone has a handful of counts. J is TRBJ1-1 and V is TRBV21-1; TRBD1 is the table's D call, not checked against the DNA. TRBV21-1 is a listed pseudogene. The CDR3 has 16 amino acids. The CDR3 DNA follows: TGTGCCAGCAGCAAAGAAGTCGGACAGGAATTTACTGAAGCTTTCTTT. Its protein is CASSKEVGQEFTEAFF.

The chain joins TRBV15 to TRBJ1-6, with 9 bases identical to TRBD1. There are 15 residues in the CDR3. The germline V gene has CDR1 LNHNV and CDR2 YYDKDF (reference sequence). V was clipped by 5 bases and J by 7 bases; unmatched bases: 6. The CDR3 is CATSGPGQGNSPLHF. CDR3 DNA sequence: TGTGCCACCAGCGGACCGGGACAGGGAAATTCACCCCTCCACTTT. The entire variable domain, with the rest obtained from reference TRBV15 and TRBJ1-6, is as follows: DAMVIQNPRYQVTQFGKPVTLSCSQTLNHNVMYWYQQKSSQAPKLLFHYYDKDFNNEADTPDNFQSRRPNTSFCFLDIRSPGLGDTAMYLCATSGPGQGNSPLHFGNGTRLTVT.

The V call is TRBV27, the J call TRBJ1-5, with D possibly matching TRBD1 (6 bases). The CDR3 spans 14 residues. V was clipped by 4 bases and J by 6 bases, with 13 bases between them. The germline CDR1 and CDR2 sequences are MNHEY and SMNVEV (reference sequence). CDR3: CASSYTGIGQPQHF. In DNA form, the CDR3 reads TGTGCCAGCAGTTATACAGGGATCGGTCAGCCCCAGCATTTT.

The V call is TRBV7-2, the J call TRBJ1-2; 8 bases fit TRBD1. The CDR3 consists of 14 residues. The J segment lost 4 bases and the V segment lost 3 bases, leaving 4 bases of the junction unmatched. Germline V gene data show CDR1 as SGHTA and CDR2 as FQGNSA. CDR3 sequence: CASSFIRGPYGYTF. The CDR3, as DNA: TGTGCCAGCAGCTTCATCAGGGGGCCCTATGGCTACACCTTC.

The chain recombines TRBV5-6 with TRBJ1-6; no definite D call. Germline-derived CDR1 and CDR2 are SGHDT and YYEEEE. The CDR3 totals 15 residues. The V end lost 4 bases, the J end lost 4 bases, and 12 bases lay between the germline ends. This chain's CDR3 is CASSPRVQYNSPLHF. As DNA, the CDR3 is TGTGCCAGCAGCCCCCGGGTCCAGTATAATTCACCCCTCCACTTT.

The rearrangement links TRBV18 to TRBJ1-2; 8 positions match TRBD1. After removal of 2 bases from V and 7 bases from J, the junction contained 3 bases not matched to a gene. Germline CDR1 reads KGHSH; CDR2 reads LQKENI. This CDR3 has 13 amino acids. Here the CDR3 reads CASSPGRGPGYTF. The CDR3 coding sequence is TGTGCCAGCTCACCAGGCAGGGGGCCTGGCTACACCTTC.

The chain carries TRBV4-2 and TRBJ1-2, with D possibly being TRBD1 (6 bases). Trimming left V 4 bases short and J 8 bases short, with 17 bases between. Germline lookup yields CDR1 LGHNA and CDR2 YNFKEQ. This CDR3 contains 14 residues. The CDR3 loop is CASSPDDRRRGYTF. DNA for the CDR3: TGTGCCAGCAGCCCAGACGACAGGCGTCGGGGCTACACCTTC.

The genes are TRBV24-1 and TRBJ2-3; no firm D call. The CDR3 length is 15 residues. Trimming stripped 3 bases from V and 6 bases from J, with 15 bases between. CDR1 is KGHDR and CDR2 is SFDVKD in the germline V gene. The CDR3 protein is CATSDPLLPPDTQYF. CDR3 coding DNA: TGTGCCACCAGTGATCCCCTCCTACCGCCCGATACGCAGTATTTT.

The chain carries TRBV11-2 and TRBJ1-1; D unresolved. The CDR3 consists of 14 residues. CDR1 is SGHAT, CDR2 FQNNGV, per germline. Trimming took off 3 bases at V and 1 base at J, with 9 bases between the two ends. The CDR3 sequence is CASSLRGWNTEAFF. The CDR3 DNA follows: TGTGCCAGCAGCTTGCGGGGATGGAACACTGAAGCTTTCTTT.

This sequence joins TRBV11-2 and TRBJ1-4; 7 nucleotides match TRBD1. The J segment lost 6 bases and the V segment lost 5 bases, leaving 6 bases of the junction unmatched. The germline CDR1 and CDR2 sequences are SGHAT and FQNNGV. The CDR3 runs 14 residues. CDR3 region: CASSPRGWYEKLFF. The CDR3 region has the DNA TGTGCCAGCAGCCCCAGGGGGTGGTATGAAAAACTGTTTTTT.

This chain uses TRBV14 with TRBJ1-2, with a possible D match to TRBD1 (6 bases). The CDR3 consists of 18 residues. Germline V CDR1 and CDR2: SGHDN, FVKESK. The germline V and J ends were trimmed by 1 base and 4 bases, with 22 bases remaining between them. CDR3 bases: TGTGCCAGCAGCCAAGCTGTTATCGCGCAGGGGAGTATCTATGGCTACACCTTC. This encodes CASSQAVIAQGSIYGYTF.

This clone has just a few counts. The rearrangement joins TRBV29-1 to TRBJ2-1; 8 nucleotides line up with TRBD1. This CDR3 has 14 residues. V dropped 7 bases and J dropped 5; count of bases not matched to a gene: 10. Germline V CDR1 and CDR2: SQVTM, ANQGSEA. DNA of the CDR3: TGCAGCGCTAACCCGACAGGGGACCACAATGAGCAGTTCTTC. Amino acid sequence: CSANPTGDHNEQFF.

The rearrangement uses TRBV24-1 and TRBJ1-4; 7 bases fit TRBD1. Germline lookup yields CDR1 KGHDR and CDR2 SFDVKD. The V and J ends lost 5 bases and 7 bases, in that order; junction bases with no gene match: 15. This CDR3 comprises 17 residues. The DNA for the CDR3 is TGTGCCACCAGTGCTGGGACAGCCTTCGCACGGGGTGAAAAACTGTTTTTT. This encodes CATSAGTAFARGEKLFF.

The chain has TRBV21-1 and TRBJ2-5; the DNA was not compared with TRBD2, the D call given in the table. TRBV21-1 is designated a pseudogene. The length of the CDR3 is 16 residues. The CDR3 region is CASSKALRRMEETQYF. In nucleotides, the CDR3 is TGTGCCAGCAGCAAAGCGCTTAGGAGAATGGAAGAGACCCAGTACTTC.

In DNA, the CDR3 is TGCGCCAGCAGCTTGGCCCAATTGACTAGCGGGGGTAACAATGAGCAGTTCTTC. It specifies CASSLAQLTSGGNNEQFF. This sequence joins TRBV5-1 and TRBJ2-1; 12 bases map to TRBD2. The V segment lost 0 bases and the J segment 5 bases; nucleotides outside the gene matches: 9. This CDR3 contains 18 residues. Germline values: CDR1 SGHRS, CDR2 YFSETQ.

This clone came up a few times. This sequence joins TRBV9 and TRBJ1-1, with a weak D call TRBD1 (5 bases). Germline loops: CDR1 SGDLS, CDR2 YYNGEE. The CDR3 loop spans 15 amino acids. Trimming stripped 0 bases from V and 1 base from J, with 10 bases between. The CDR3 protein is CASSVAGGTNTEAFF. CDR3 nucleotide sequence: TGTGCCAGCAGCGTAGCTGGGGGGACGAACACTGAAGCTTTCTTT.

This chain uses TRBV25-1 with TRBJ1-4, with D uncertain. Germline CDR1 reads MGHDK; CDR2 reads SYGVNS. V lost 8 bases, J lost 4 bases, and 20 bases lay in between. The length of the CDR3 is 16 residues. The CDR3 reads CASSPLAEVLNEKLFF. CDR3 DNA: TGTGCCAGCTCCCCCCTTGCGGAGGTACTTAATGAAAAACTGTTTTTT.

Remarks on this clone: Other nucleotide sequences in the sample specify the same CDR3. The chain recombines TRBV9 with TRBJ1-2; no clear D. Germline CDR1 SGDLS, CDR2 YYNGEE. V lost 0 bases and J lost 5, with 5 bases in between. This CDR3 is 12 amino acids long. The CDR3 nucleotides read TGTGCCAGCAGCGTAGGCGGGTATGGCTACACCTTC. It encodes CASSVGGYGYTF.

The chain employs TRBV19 and TRBJ2-6, with 9 nucleotides matching TRBD1. V lost 4 bases to trimming and J lost 0 bases; unmatched junction nucleotides: 7. Looked up from germline, CDR1 is LNHDA and CDR2 is SQIVND (reference sequence). CDR3 size: 18 residues. The CDR3 bases are TGTGCCAGTAGTACCCGGACAGGGGAGAGCTCTGGGGCCAACGTCCTGACTTTC. This sequence encodes CASSTRTGESSGANVLTF.

The V gene is TRBV5-1, the J gene TRBJ1-1, with 9 bases identical to TRBD1. Losses at the gene ends were 4 bases for V and 3 bases for J; bases not matched to a gene: 4. Per the germline V gene, CDR1 is SGHRS and CDR2 is YFSETQ. There are 14 residues in the CDR3. CDR3 DNA sequence: TGCGCCAGCAGCCACGACAGGGGGGACACTGAAGCTTTCTTT. This sequence encodes CASSHDRGDTEAFF.

The sample holds one count of this clone. This chain connects TRBV19 to TRBJ1-2, with D hard to call. The V gene lost 7 bases and the J gene lost 4 bases, with 13 bases spanning the gap. There are 13 residues in the CDR3. Germline lookup yields CDR1 LNHDA and CDR2 SQIVND (reference sequence). The CDR3 is CASKPRTTYGYTF. The CDR3 DNA sequence: TGTGCCAGTAAACCCCGCACAACCTATGGCTACACCTTC.

The rearrangement links TRBV18 to TRBJ2-5; tentatively, D is TRBD1 (5 bases). CDR1 and CDR2 (germline): KGHSH, LQKENI. The CDR3 has 17 amino acids. Trimming took 3 bases from V and 1 from J, leaving 18 bases between them. CDR3 loop: CASSPTSSTGFQETQYF. CDR3 bases: TGTGCCAGCTCACCGACAAGTTCTACAGGATTCCAAGAGACCCAGTACTTC.

V gene TRBV19 combines with J gene TRBJ2-6; 8 bases map to TRBD2. V trimming: 7 bases; J trimming: 2 bases; junction bases outside the gene matches: 7. The CDR3 is 16 amino acids. Germline V gene data show CDR1 as LNHDA and CDR2 as SQIVND (reference sequence). The CDR3 spells CASTQRGGTGANVLTF. The DNA for the CDR3 is TGTGCCAGTACCCAACGGGGGGGAACTGGGGCCAACGTCCTGACTTTC.

This chain joins TRBV25-1 and TRBJ2-6, with 8 bases lining up with TRBD1. Germline V gene lookup returns CDR1 MGHDK and CDR2 SYGVNS. The CDR3 runs to 17 residues. The V and J ends lost 6 bases and 0 bases, in that order; junction bases with no gene match: 7. The CDR3 loop is CASSYRGVISGANVLTF. The CDR3 nucleotides are TGTGCCAGCAGCTACAGGGGGGTAATCTCTGGGGCCAACGTCCTGACTTTC.